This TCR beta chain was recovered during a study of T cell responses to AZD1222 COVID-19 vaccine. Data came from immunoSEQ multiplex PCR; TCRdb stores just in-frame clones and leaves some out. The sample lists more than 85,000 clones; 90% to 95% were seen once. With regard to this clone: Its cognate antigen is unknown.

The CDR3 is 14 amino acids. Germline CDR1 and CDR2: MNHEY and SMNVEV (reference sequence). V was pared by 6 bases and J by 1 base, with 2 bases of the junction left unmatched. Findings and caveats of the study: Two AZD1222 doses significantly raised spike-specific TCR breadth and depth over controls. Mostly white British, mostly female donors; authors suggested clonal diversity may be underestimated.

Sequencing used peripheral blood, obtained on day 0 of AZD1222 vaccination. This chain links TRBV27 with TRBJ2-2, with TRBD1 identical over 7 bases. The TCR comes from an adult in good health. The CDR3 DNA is TGTGCCAGCAGATGGACAGGGAACACCGGGGAGCTGTTTTTT. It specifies CASRWTGNTGELFF.